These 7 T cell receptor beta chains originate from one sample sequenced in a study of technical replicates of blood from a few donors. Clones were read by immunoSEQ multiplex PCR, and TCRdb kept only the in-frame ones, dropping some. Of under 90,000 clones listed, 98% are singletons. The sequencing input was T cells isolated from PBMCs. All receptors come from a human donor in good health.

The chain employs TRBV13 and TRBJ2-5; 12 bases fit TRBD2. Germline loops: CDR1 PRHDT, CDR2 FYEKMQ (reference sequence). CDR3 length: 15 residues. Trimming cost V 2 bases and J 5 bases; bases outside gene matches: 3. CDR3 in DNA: TGTGCCAGCAGCTTAAGACTAGCGGGGGATGAGACCCAGTACTTC. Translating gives CASSLRLAGDETQYF.

The CDR3 reads CAWSMADGYTF. The CDR3 DNA follows: TGTGCCTGGAGTATGGCGGATGGCTACACCTTC. V is TRBV30 and J is TRBJ1-2; D not resolved. Trimming removed 2 bases from V and 6 bases from J, with 7 bases in between. This CDR3 comprises 11 residues. Looked up from germline, CDR1 is GTSNPN and CDR2 is SVGIG (reference sequence). Full variable domain (missing parts from reference TRBV30 and TRBJ1-2): SQTIHQWPATLVQPVGSPLSLECTVEGTSNPNLYWYRQAAGRGLQLLFYSVGIGQISSEVPQNLSASRPQDRQFILSSKKLLLSDSGFYLCAWSMADGYTFGSGTRLTVV.

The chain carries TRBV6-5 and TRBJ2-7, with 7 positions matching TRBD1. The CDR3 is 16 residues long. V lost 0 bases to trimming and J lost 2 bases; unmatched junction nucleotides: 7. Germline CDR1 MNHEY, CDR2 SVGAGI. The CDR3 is CASSYSHGTVAYEQYF. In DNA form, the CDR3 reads TGTGCCAGCAGTTACTCCCACGGGACAGTGGCCTACGAGCAGTACTTC.

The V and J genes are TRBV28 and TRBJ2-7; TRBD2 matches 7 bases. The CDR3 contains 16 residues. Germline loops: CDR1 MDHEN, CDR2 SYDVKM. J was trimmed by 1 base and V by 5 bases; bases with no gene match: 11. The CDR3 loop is CASSRWGGGPSYEQYF. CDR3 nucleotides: TGTGCCAGCAGTCGCTGGGGCGGGGGACCGTCCTACGAGCAGTACTTC.

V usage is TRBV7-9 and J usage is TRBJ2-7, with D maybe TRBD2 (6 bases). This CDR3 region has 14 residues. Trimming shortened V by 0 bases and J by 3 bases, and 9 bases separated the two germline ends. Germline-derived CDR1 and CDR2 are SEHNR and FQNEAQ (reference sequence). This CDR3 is CASSLAGGSYEQYF. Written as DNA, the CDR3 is TGTGCCAGCAGCTTAGCCGGAGGGAGCTACGAGCAGTACTTC.

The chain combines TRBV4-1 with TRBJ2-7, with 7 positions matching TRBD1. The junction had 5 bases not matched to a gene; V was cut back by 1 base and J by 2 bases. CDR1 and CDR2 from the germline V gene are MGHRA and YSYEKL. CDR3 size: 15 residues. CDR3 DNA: TGCGCCAGCAGCCAAGGGGACAGAGGAACCTACGAGCAGTACTTC. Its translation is CASSQGDRGTYEQYF.

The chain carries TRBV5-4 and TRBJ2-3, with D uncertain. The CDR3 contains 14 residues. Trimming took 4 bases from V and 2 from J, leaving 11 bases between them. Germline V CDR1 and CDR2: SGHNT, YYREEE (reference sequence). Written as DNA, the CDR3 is TGTGCCAGCAGCCCCCTTTTCCCCACAGATACGCAGTATTTT. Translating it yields CASSPLFPTDTQYF.